These 8 T cell receptor beta chains came from one sample sequenced in a study of cytomegalovirus exposure and HLA in healthy donors. The study ran its PCR with 60 Vbeta and 13 Jbeta primers. The assay was immunoSEQ multiplex PCR, and TCRdb's table has in-frame clones only and misses some. Of roughly 110,000 clones detected, approximately 70% appear once; the ten largest clones hold roughly 8.7%. The specimen sequenced was PBMCs. All receptors come from a man younger than 45 in good health and CMV-seropositive.

This rearrangement joins TRBV7-2 to TRBJ2-1; D possibly corresponds to TRBD1 (6 bases). The V end was cut by 7 bases, the J end by 7 bases, with 20 bases between. The CDR3 sequence is 15 residues long. Germline V CDR1 and CDR2: SGHTA, FQGNSA. CDR3 coding DNA: TGTGCCAGCACTTCAGGGGCCCGGCTTCCGAATGAGCAGTTCTTC. Amino acids: CASTSGARLPNEQFF.

V and J are TRBV5-4 and TRBJ2-7; 8 bases are shared with TRBD1. The V gene end was trimmed by 2 bases and the J gene end by 6 bases; junction bases not matched to a gene: 10. Germline CDR1 is SGHNT and CDR2 is YYREEE (reference sequence). The CDR3 contains 15 residues. This CDR3 reads CASSFNPGGAGEQYF. The CDR3 region has the DNA TGTGCCAGCAGCTTTAACCCAGGGGGCGCGGGCGAGCAGTACTTC.

The V and J genes are TRBV7-3 and TRBJ2-2, with D maybe TRBD1 (6 bases). Germline values: CDR1 SGHTA, CDR2 FQGTGA. V lost 5 bases and J 5 bases, leaving 12 bases between the germline ends. CDR3 length: 14 amino acids. CDR3 nucleotide sequence: TGTGCCAGCAGCAATATCAGGGGTACCGGGGAGCTGTTTTTT. It codes for CASSNIRGTGELFF.

The chain joins TRBV27 to TRBJ1-6, with no clear D. V was clipped by 0 bases and J by 10 bases, with 13 bases between them. Germline loops: CDR1 MNHEY, CDR2 SMNVEV (reference sequence). This CDR3 has 15 amino acids. CDR3 region: CASSLSITRYSPLHF. CDR3 sequence (DNA): TGTGCCAGCAGTTTATCGATTACAAGATACTCACCCCTCCACTTT.

This clone came up a few times. The V call is TRBV30, the J call TRBJ1-1, with D uncertain. CDR3 size: 13 residues. Germline V CDR1 and CDR2: GTSNPN, SVGIG (reference sequence). V dropped 4 bases and J dropped 4 bases, with 13 bases sitting between them. The CDR3 is CAWISLPGTEAFF. As DNA, the CDR3 is TGTGCCTGGATCTCTCTACCGGGCACTGAAGCTTTCTTT.

In DNA, the CDR3 is TGTGCCAGCAGCTTTGGGACTAGCGGGGGGTACGAGCAGTACTTC. Its protein is CASSFGTSGGYEQYF. The rearrangement joins TRBV7-2 to TRBJ2-7, with 15 bases that match TRBD2. Losses at the gene ends were 3 bases for V and 4 bases for J; bases not matched to a gene: 1. The length of the CDR3 is 15 residues. The V gene's germline CDR1 is SGHTA and CDR2 FQGNSA.

The chain combines TRBV28 with TRBJ1-2, with D perhaps matching TRBD1 (5 bases). The CDR3 has 13 amino acids. Germline loops: CDR1 MDHEN, CDR2 SYDVKM. The ends were cut back, 2 bases at V and 8 bases at J, with 12 bases in the middle. CDR3 loop: CASSLTRVGGYTF. CDR3 nucleotide sequence: TGTGCCAGCAGTTTAACCAGGGTAGGGGGCTACACCTTC.

The V gene is TRBV7-2, the J gene TRBJ2-1, with D tentatively TRBD2 (6 bases). This CDR3 comprises 15 residues. The V gene's germline CDR1 is SGHTA and CDR2 FQGNSA. V was trimmed by 1 base and J by 7 bases, leaving 14 bases between them. CDR3 nucleotide sequence: TGTGCCAGCAGCTTAGGTACGGGAGCTCATAATGAGCAGTTCTTC. It codes for CASSLGTGAHNEQFF.